A selection of T cell receptor beta chains follows, all from one sample in a study of T cells after yellow fever vaccination. TCRdb reanalysed the 5' RACE reads using MiXCR and keeps one entry per CDR3 protein. The sample lists approximately 550,000 distinct CDR3 sequences, roughly 21% occurring once. Material: PBMCs, obtained 15 days after the yellow fever booster vaccination. The receptor set was obtained from a young man who received the YFV17D yellow fever vaccine. CDR3s include the opening cysteine and the closing phenylalanine or tryptophan. Fields, in order: CDR3 protein, CDR3 DNA, D gene, V gene, clone size, J gene, CDR3 length. The D gene is left open where the match is weak. A row's size may be missing; if present it is once, few, many or a size class.

CDR3aa: CASSLTSGSVGIVF
CDR3nt: TGTGCCAGCAGCTTAACAAGCGGTTCAGTGGGAATAGTCTTC
d_gene: .
v_gene: TRBV11-2
abundance: few
j_gene: TRBJ2-1
len: 14

CDR3aa: CASSYSGAGGPRTDTQYF
CDR3nt: TGTGCCAGCAGTTACTCCGGGGCGGGAGGGCCCCGAACAGATACGCAGTATTTT
d_gene: TRBD2
v_gene: TRBV6-2/TRBV6-3
abundance: .
j_gene: TRBJ2-3
len: 18

CDR3aa: CASSPLLAAYNEQFF
CDR3nt: TGTGCCAGCTCACCACTCCTAGCGGCGTACAATGAGCAGTTCTTC
d_gene: TRBD2
v_gene: TRBV18
abundance: many
j_gene: TRBJ2-1
len: 15

CDR3aa: CASPLRGSDTGELFF
CDR3nt: TGTGCCAGCCCCCTTCGCGGGAGTGACACCGGGGAGCTGTTTTTT
d_gene: TRBD2
v_gene: TRBV25-1
abundance: .
j_gene: TRBJ2-2
len: 15

CDR3aa: CATSQGTQYF
CDR3nt: TGTGCCACCTCCCAGGGGACCCAGTACTTC
d_gene: .
v_gene: TRBV2
abundance: .
j_gene: TRBJ2-5
len: 10

CDR3aa: CASSYLWNSGANVLTF
CDR3nt: TGTGCCAGCAGTTACCTGTGGAACTCTGGGGCCAACGTCCTGACTTTC
d_gene: .
v_gene: TRBV6-2/TRBV6-3
abundance: .
j_gene: TRBJ2-6
len: 16

CDR3aa: CASSIGGSTTEAFF
CDR3nt: TGTGCCAGTAGTATCGGGGGTTCGACCACTGAAGCTTTCTTT
d_gene: .
v_gene: TRBV19
abundance: few
j_gene: TRBJ1-1
len: 14

CDR3aa: CASQTGGGEKLFF
CDR3nt: TGTGCCAGCCAGACAGGGGGTGGCGAAAAACTGTTTTTT
d_gene: TRBD1
v_gene: TRBV6-1
abundance: .
j_gene: TRBJ1-4
len: 13

CDR3aa: CAITSSESGETQYF
CDR3nt: TGTGCCATCACTTCTAGCGAATCGGGAGAGACCCAGTACTTC
d_gene: .
v_gene: TRBV10-3
abundance: few
j_gene: TRBJ2-5
len: 14

CDR3aa: CASSLLAGKDNEQFF
CDR3nt: TGTGCCAGCAGCTTGCTGGCGGGAAAGGACAATGAGCAGTTCTTC
d_gene: .
v_gene: TRBV5-6
abundance: .
j_gene: TRBJ2-1
len: 15

CDR3aa: CASSSLRGQGTYEQYF
CDR3nt: TGTGCCAGTAGTTCTCTCAGAGGACAGGGTACGTACGAGCAGTACTTC
d_gene: TRBD1
v_gene: TRBV19
abundance: .
j_gene: TRBJ2-7
len: 16

CDR3aa: CATLEEFEGLAFF
CDR3nt: TGTGCCACCTTAGAAGAGTTTGAGGGGTTGGCTTTCTTT
d_gene: .
v_gene: TRBV24-1
abundance: .
j_gene: TRBJ1-1
len: 13

CDR3aa: CASSRTSDQTYEQYF
CDR3nt: TGTGCCAGCAGCAGGACTAGCGACCAAACCTACGAGCAGTACTTC
d_gene: TRBD2
v_gene: TRBV7-8
abundance: .
j_gene: TRBJ2-7
len: 15

CDR3aa: CASSSSPRETQYF
CDR3nt: TGTGCCAGCAGCTCTTCACCCCGGGAGACCCAGTACTTC
d_gene: .
v_gene: TRBV5-5
abundance: .
j_gene: TRBJ2-5
len: 13

CDR3aa: CASSLSGGGYEQYF
CDR3nt: TGTGCCAGCAGTTTATCGGGGGGGGGCTACGAGCAGTACTTC
d_gene: TRBD2
v_gene: TRBV28
abundance: few
j_gene: TRBJ2-7
len: 14

CDR3aa: CSARPPSLYNEQFF
CDR3nt: TGCAGTGCTAGACCGCCCTCCCTATACAATGAGCAGTTCTTC
d_gene: .
v_gene: TRBV20-1
abundance: .
j_gene: TRBJ2-1
len: 14

CDR3aa: CASSRGGPGELFF
CDR3nt: TGTGCCAGCAGCCGAGGTGGTCCCGGGGAGCTGTTTTTT
d_gene: .
v_gene: TRBV7-2
abundance: few
j_gene: TRBJ2-2
len: 13

CDR3aa: CASAIQGVPYEQYF
CDR3nt: TGTGCTAGTGCCATACAGGGGGTCCCCTACGAGCAGTACTTC
d_gene: TRBD1
v_gene: TRBV12-5
abundance: few
j_gene: TRBJ2-7
len: 14

CDR3aa: CASSQNSDEQFF
CDR3nt: TGTGCCAGCAGTCAAAATAGTGATGAGCAGTTCTTC
d_gene: .
v_gene: TRBV12-3/TRBV12-4
abundance: few
j_gene: TRBJ2-1
len: 12

CDR3aa: CASSKGGRNKAWNEQFF
CDR3nt: TGTGCCAGCAGCAAAGGCGGGAGGAATAAAGCCTGGAATGAGCAGTTCTTC
d_gene: .
v_gene: TRBV21-1
abundance: few
j_gene: TRBJ2-1
len: 17

CDR3aa: CASSSLPGAQYEQYF
CDR3nt: TGCGCCAGCAGCTCCCTCCCGGGGGCTCAGTACGAGCAGTACTTC
d_gene: .
v_gene: TRBV5-1
abundance: few
j_gene: TRBJ2-7
len: 15

CDR3aa: CASSFGTNEKLFF
CDR3nt: TGTGCCAGCAGCTTCGGGACTAATGAAAAACTGTTTTTT
d_gene: .
v_gene: TRBV7-9
abundance: few
j_gene: TRBJ1-4
len: 13

CDR3aa: CSARLAGDEQFF
CDR3nt: TGCAGTGCAAGGCTAGCGGGAGACGAGCAGTTCTTC
d_gene: TRBD2
v_gene: TRBV20-1
abundance: once
j_gene: TRBJ2-1
len: 12

CDR3aa: CASSPEEAVYEQYF
CDR3nt: TGTGCCAGCAGCCCCGAAGAAGCGGTCTACGAGCAGTACTTC
d_gene: .
v_gene: TRBV7-2
abundance: .
j_gene: TRBJ2-7
len: 14

CDR3aa: CASGSGRRHGELFF
CDR3nt: TGTGCCAGCGGTAGCGGGAGAAGGCACGGGGAGCTGTTTTTT
d_gene: TRBD2
v_gene: TRBV6-1
abundance: few
j_gene: TRBJ2-2
len: 14

CDR3aa: CASSGMGSGSYEQYF
CDR3nt: TGTGCCAGCAGTGGGATGGGTAGCGGGAGCTACGAGCAGTACTTC
d_gene: TRBD2
v_gene: TRBV6-1
abundance: many
j_gene: TRBJ2-7
len: 15

CDR3aa: CASSQTTAGYEQYF
CDR3nt: TGCGCCAGCAGCCAGACGACTGCGGGCTACGAGCAGTACTTC
d_gene: .
v_gene: TRBV4-3
abundance: many
j_gene: TRBJ2-7
len: 14

CDR3aa: CASSLPGEQYF
CDR3nt: TGCGCCAGCAGCTTGCCTGGGGAGCAGTACTTC
d_gene: .
v_gene: TRBV7-9
abundance: many
j_gene: TRBJ2-7
len: 11

CDR3aa: CASSTPSNGANVLTF
CDR3nt: TGTGCCAGCAGCACCCCAAGTAATGGGGCCAACGTCCTGACTTTC
d_gene: .
v_gene: TRBV7-8
abundance: .
j_gene: TRBJ2-6
len: 15

CDR3aa: CASSLSGQYSYEQYF
CDR3nt: TGTGCCAGCAGCCTTTCAGGACAGTACTCCTACGAGCAGTACTTC
d_gene: .
v_gene: TRBV27
abundance: .
j_gene: TRBJ2-7
len: 15

CDR3aa: CSASPPDKTEQFF
CDR3nt: TGCAGTGCTAGCCCCCCGGACAAGACTGAGCAGTTCTTC
d_gene: .
v_gene: TRBV20-1
abundance: few
j_gene: TRBJ2-1
len: 13

CDR3aa: CASSLATPTETQYF
CDR3nt: TGCGCCAGCAGCTTGGCCACCCCTACTGAGACCCAGTACTTC
d_gene: .
v_gene: TRBV5-1
abundance: .
j_gene: TRBJ2-5
len: 14

CDR3aa: CASSFMGRAGGLGGTQYF
CDR3nt: TGTGCCAGCAGCTTTATGGGACGAGCGGGCGGTCTAGGTGGGACCCAGTACTTC
d_gene: .
v_gene: TRBV11-1
abundance: few
j_gene: TRBJ2-5
len: 18

CDR3aa: CASSEGYTEAFF
CDR3nt: TGCGCCAGCAGTGAGGGGTACACTGAAGCTTTCTTT
d_gene: .
v_gene: TRBV10-2
abundance: .
j_gene: TRBJ1-1
len: 12

CDR3aa: CASSLRPGTDTQYF
CDR3nt: TGTGCCAGCAGCCTCCGACCGGGTACAGATACGCAGTATTTT
d_gene: .
v_gene: TRBV3-1
abundance: few
j_gene: TRBJ2-3
len: 14

CDR3aa: CASSLSAETAPYF
CDR3nt: TGTGCCAGCAGCTTATCAGCGGAAACTGCGCCGTACTTC
d_gene: .
v_gene: TRBV7-9
abundance: .
j_gene: TRBJ2-7
len: 13

CDR3aa: CASSLAGAFSNQPQHF
CDR3nt: TGTGCCAGCAGCTTGGCAGGGGCCTTTAGCAATCAGCCCCAGCATTTT
d_gene: .
v_gene: TRBV5-6
abundance: many
j_gene: TRBJ1-5
len: 16

CDR3aa: CSASPGGRIQYF
CDR3nt: TGCAGTGCTTCGCCGGGAGGTCGCATTCAGTACTTC
d_gene: TRBD2
v_gene: TRBV20-1
abundance: few
j_gene: TRBJ2-4
len: 12

CDR3aa: CASSDRYSGANVLTF
CDR3nt: TGTGCCAGCTCAGACAGGTACTCTGGGGCCAACGTCCTGACTTTC
d_gene: .
v_gene: TRBV18
abundance: .
j_gene: TRBJ2-6
len: 15

CDR3aa: CASSPQGHEQYF
CDR3nt: TGTGCCAGCAGTCCCCAGGGTCACGAGCAGTACTTC
d_gene: .
v_gene: TRBV27
abundance: .
j_gene: TRBJ2-7
len: 12

CDR3aa: CSVEATNTGELFF
CDR3nt: TGCAGCGTTGAGGCGACGAACACCGGGGAGCTGTTTTTT
d_gene: .
v_gene: TRBV29-1
abundance: .
j_gene: TRBJ2-2
len: 13

CDR3aa: CASLAGESYEQYF
CDR3nt: TGTGCCAGCCTGGCGGGAGAATCCTACGAGCAGTACTTC
d_gene: TRBD2
v_gene: TRBV28
abundance: .
j_gene: TRBJ2-7
len: 13

CDR3aa: CASRQSSYNEQFF
CDR3nt: TGTGCCAGCAGACAGAGCTCCTACAATGAGCAGTTCTTC
d_gene: .
v_gene: TRBV25-1
abundance: .
j_gene: TRBJ2-1
len: 13

CDR3aa: CASSQGNHMGTWGTDTQYF
CDR3nt: TGCGCCAGCAGCCAAGGAAATCATATGGGGACCTGGGGCACAGATACGCAGTATTTT
d_gene: .
v_gene: TRBV4-3
abundance: few
j_gene: TRBJ2-3
len: 19

CDR3aa: CASSWTTYGAGGYTF
CDR3nt: TGTGCCAGCAGTTGGACAACTTACGGGGCTGGCGGCTACACCTTC
d_gene: .
v_gene: TRBV6-2/TRBV6-3
abundance: .
j_gene: TRBJ1-2
len: 15

CDR3aa: CASERSWDEKLFF
CDR3nt: TGTGCCAGCGAGCGGAGTTGGGATGAAAAACTGTTTTTT
d_gene: .
v_gene: TRBV2
abundance: .
j_gene: TRBJ1-4
len: 13

CDR3aa: CSAPRIAGYTQYF
CDR3nt: TGCAGTGCCCCCCGAATAGCGGGCTATACGCAGTATTTT
d_gene: TRBD2
v_gene: TRBV20-1
abundance: .
j_gene: TRBJ2-3
len: 13

CDR3aa: CASSLSPGRSSYEQYF
CDR3nt: TGTGCCAGCAGCTTATCTCCGGGCCGAAGCTCCTACGAGCAGTACTTC
d_gene: .
v_gene: TRBV13
abundance: few
j_gene: TRBJ2-7
len: 16

CDR3aa: CASSLGGEGNEQFF
CDR3nt: TGTGCCAGCAGTTTAGGGGGAGAGGGCAATGAGCAGTTCTTC
d_gene: .
v_gene: TRBV27
abundance: many
j_gene: TRBJ2-1
len: 14

CDR3aa: CASSQRTGGDTDTQYF
CDR3nt: TGTGCCAGCTCACAACGGACAGGGGGGGACACAGATACGCAGTATTTT
d_gene: TRBD1
v_gene: TRBV18
abundance: few
j_gene: TRBJ2-3
len: 16

CDR3aa: CASSATNQPQHF
CDR3nt: TGTGCCAGCAGTGCGACGAATCAGCCCCAGCATTTT
d_gene: .
v_gene: TRBV12-3/TRBV12-4
abundance: few
j_gene: TRBJ1-5
len: 12

CDR3aa: CATSDFQPPGELFF
CDR3nt: TGTGCCACCAGTGATTTCCAGCCCCCCGGGGAGCTGTTTTTT
d_gene: .
v_gene: TRBV24-1
abundance: few
j_gene: TRBJ2-2
len: 14

CDR3aa: CASSASGADTQYF
CDR3nt: TGCGCCAGCAGCGCGTCGGGCGCAGATACGCAGTATTTT
d_gene: .
v_gene: TRBV5-1
abundance: few
j_gene: TRBJ2-3
len: 13

CDR3aa: CSARSYNEQFF
CDR3nt: TGCAGTGCTAGAAGCTACAATGAGCAGTTCTTC
d_gene: .
v_gene: TRBV20-1
abundance: few
j_gene: TRBJ2-1
len: 11

CDR3aa: CASSKTGGEGSPLHF
CDR3nt: TGTGCCAGCAGTAAGACAGGGGGCGAGGGTTCACCCCTCCACTTT
d_gene: TRBD1
v_gene: TRBV7-2
abundance: few
j_gene: TRBJ1-6
len: 15

CDR3aa: CASSPIASGSGTQYF
CDR3nt: TGTGCCAGCAGCCCCATCGCTAGCGGTTCGGGGACCCAGTACTTC
d_gene: TRBD2
v_gene: TRBV6-1
abundance: .
j_gene: TRBJ2-5
len: 15

CDR3aa: CASSDSPVSTDTQYF
CDR3nt: TGTGCCAGCAGCGACTCTCCGGTTAGCACAGATACGCAGTATTTT
d_gene: .
v_gene: TRBV6-4
abundance: few
j_gene: TRBJ2-3
len: 15

CDR3aa: CASNELRETQYF
CDR3nt: TGTGCCAGCAATGAGTTGCGCGAGACCCAGTACTTC
d_gene: .
v_gene: TRBV28
abundance: few
j_gene: TRBJ2-5
len: 12

CDR3aa: CASSFGGISNQPQHF
CDR3nt: TGTGCCAGCAGTTTCGGAGGGATTAGCAATCAGCCCCAGCATTTT
d_gene: .
v_gene: TRBV28
abundance: few
j_gene: TRBJ1-5
len: 15